The rows below give T cell receptor beta chains drawn from one sample of a study of immune evolution from preneoplasia to lung adenocarcinoma. Assay used: immunoSEQ multiplex PCR; TCRdb lists only in-frame clones, some missing. The data contain 25,000 to 30,000 clones, just under 75% of them singletons. The sample taken for sequencing was FFPE invasive lung adenocarcinoma tissue. All receptors come from a person between 55 and 69 years old with invasive lung adenocarcinoma. Some clones in this sample may be carry-over from other donors' samples. Both conserved end residues are part of each CDR3. D genes are given only for firm matches. The size field is filled for only some rows; it gives once, few, many or a size class.

d_gene,v_gene,j_gene,abundance,CDR3nt,CDR3aa
NA,TRBV5-3,TRBJ2-7,NA,TGTGCCAGAAGCATACCCGCGGGACGGAGCTCCTACGAGCAGTACTTC,CARSIPAGRSSYEQYF
TRBD2,TRBV27,TRBJ2-5,NA,TGTGCCAGCAGTCCGGGACTAGCGGGAGGTCGGGAGACCCAGTACTTC,CASSPGLAGGRETQYF
NA,TRBV6-6,TRBJ2-5,few,TGTGCCAGCACCGCAACCGCGGAGACCCAGTACTTC,CASTATAETQYF
TRBD1,TRBV7-3,TRBJ2-6,NA,TGTGCCAGCAGCGGAACTCACGGGACAGTATCTGGGGCCAACGTCCTGACTTTC,CASSGTHGTVSGANVLTF
NA,TRBV7-9,TRBJ1-2,NA,TGTGCCAGCAGCCCCGACTCGCTCTTTCCCTACACCTTC,CASSPDSLFPYTF
TRBD1,TRBV5-1,TRBJ1-4,NA,TGCGCCAGCAGCTTTGGGACAGCGGGAGAAAAACTGTTTTTT,CASSFGTAGEKLFF
NA,TRBV6-5,TRBJ1-1,NA,TGTGCCAGCAGTTACTCGATACAGGGTGGTACTGAAGCTTTCTTT,CASSYSIQGGTEAFF
NA,TRBV19,TRBJ1-1,NA,TGTGCCAGTAGTGCCCCCGGGGGGTCGGGCACTGAAGCTTTCTTT,CASSAPGGSGTEAFF
NA,TRBV5-1,TRBJ1-1,few,TGCGCCAGCAGATCGGATTTACTCACTGAAGCTTTCTTT,CASRSDLLTEAFF
NA,TRBV29-1,TRBJ1-1,NA,TGCAGCGTGCTTACGGTGAACACTGAAGCTTTCTTT,CSVLTVNTEAFF
NA,TRBV29-1,TRBJ1-2,NA,TGCAGCGTTCGGGAACAGGCTAATAACTATGGCTACACCTTC,CSVREQANNYGYTF